This is a list of T cell receptor beta chains from one sample in a study of T cell responses to AZD1222 COVID-19 vaccine. Generated by immunoSEQ multiplex PCR, the TCRdb table keeps only in-frame clones and is missing some. The repertoire holds around 130,000 clones, with approximately 83% as singletons. The sequencing here drew on peripheral blood, taken on day 0 of AZD1222 vaccination. The receptor source for this set is an adult in good health. The CDR3 runs from the conserved cysteine through the conserved F or W. The D gene is left open where the match is weak. The listing skips clone size in some rows; elsewhere it reads once, few, many or a size class.

>TRBV29-1|.|TRBD1|TRBJ1-2|12
CSETRDSRGYTF
TGCAGCGAAACTAGGGACAGCCGAGGCTACACCTTC
>TRBV13|.|TRBD1|TRBJ1-2|13
CASSSRTGWGYTF
TGTGCCAGCAGCTCCCGGACAGGGTGGGGCTACACCTTC
>TRBV4-1|.|.|TRBJ2-7|15
CASSQDSRGGYEQYF
TGCGCCAGCAGCCAAGACTCGAGGGGCGGCTACGAGCAGTACTTC
>TRBV5-1|.|.|TRBJ2-1|11
CASSYSTEQFF
TGCGCCAGCAGTTACTCGACAGAGCAGTTCTTC
>TRBV13|few|.|TRBJ1-6|16
CASSLSGGTGNSPLHF
TGTGCCAGCAGCTTAAGTGGCGGGACGGGGAATTCACCCCTCCACTTT
>TRBV3-1/TRBV3-2|.|TRBD1|TRBJ1-5|12
CASSQTGRPQHF
TGTGCCAGCAGCCAGACAGGGAGGCCCCAGCATTTT
>TRBV30|.|.|TRBJ1-2|13
CAWSLGINYGYTF
TGTGCCTGGAGTTTGGGGATCAACTATGGCTACACCTTC
>TRBV27|.|.|TRBJ1-2|13
CASAPTHRDGYTF
TGTGCCAGCGCGCCAACCCACAGGGACGGCTACACCTTC
>TRBV30|.|.|TRBJ1-3|14
CAWSPRGNGNTIYF
TGTGCCTGGAGTCCCAGGGGAAATGGAAACACCATATATTTT
>TRBV3-1/TRBV3-2|.|TRBD1|TRBJ1-4|15
CASSHRGQGDEKLFF
TGTGCCAGCAGCCACCGGGGACAGGGGGATGAAAAACTGTTTTTT
>TRBV6-5|once|.|TRBJ1-5|14
CASSRQVSNQPQHF
TGTGCCAGCAGTCGACAGGTTAGCAATCAGCCCCAGCATTTT
>TRBV19|.|TRBD1|TRBJ2-7|15
CASSPIPGQGYEQYF
TGTGCCAGTAGTCCCATCCCAGGACAGGGGTACGAGCAGTACTTC
>TRBV30|.|TRBD1|TRBJ1-2|14
CAWSRDTGVYGYTF
TGTGCCTGGAGTCGAGACACAGGGGTCTATGGCTACACCTTC
>TRBV7-9|.|.|TRBJ1-5|17
CASSFYATGFSNQPQHF
TGTGCCAGCAGCTTTTACGCGACAGGATTTAGCAATCAGCCCCAGCATTTT
>TRBV11-2|.|TRBD2|TRBJ2-1|17
CASSPRLAGGPYNEQFF
TGTGCCAGCAGCCCCAGACTAGCGGGGGGCCCCTACAATGAGCAGTTCTTC
>TRBV10-3|once|.|TRBJ1-6|16
CAISEVERGSNSPLHF
TGTGCCATCAGTGAGGTGGAACGGGGGAGCAATTCACCCCTCCACTTT
>TRBV27|once|.|TRBJ1-1|14
CASSFGGDGTEAFF
TGTGCCAGCAGTTTTGGAGGGGATGGAACTGAAGCTTTCTTT
>TRBV6-5|few|.|TRBJ1-1|15
CASSGSLSGRNEAFF
TGTGCCAGCAGCGGCTCCCTTTCGGGGCGGAATGAAGCTTTCTTT
>TRBV9|.|.|TRBJ1-2|15
CASAPDPTVNYGYTF
TGTGCCAGCGCCCCCGACCCGACAGTTAACTATGGCTACACCTTC
>TRBV5-1|.|.|TRBJ1-4|15
CASSLTGATNEKLFF
TGCGCCAGCAGCTTGACGGGCGCAACTAATGAAAAACTGTTTTTT
>TRBV4-1|once|.|TRBJ1-3|15
CASSHFRVSGNTIYF
TGCGCCAGCAGCCACTTTAGAGTTTCTGGAAACACCATATATTTT
>TRBV14|.|TRBD2|TRBJ2-2|16
CASSQELAGATGELFF
TGTGCCAGCAGCCAAGAACTAGCGGGCGCCACCGGGGAGCTGTTTTTT
>TRBV6-5|.|TRBD2|TRBJ2-2|14
CASSYGGGTGELFF
TGTGCCAGCAGTTACGGGGGGGGCACCGGGGAGCTGTTTTTT
>TRBV19|once|.|TRBJ1-6|12
CASSAIGAPLHF
TGTGCCAGTAGTGCGATAGGGGCACCCCTCCACTTT
>TRBV19|.|TRBD1|TRBJ1-4|16
CASSQRDRGTNEKLFF
TGTGCCAGTAGTCAACGGGACAGGGGGACTAATGAAAAACTGTTTTTT
>TRBV7-2|.|.|TRBJ2-7|15
CASSLAVTGLYEQYF
TGTGCCAGCAGCTTAGCGGTGACTGGACTGTACGAGCAGTACTTC
>TRBV4-2|.|.|TRBJ2-1|16
CASSQDRGGGPPEQFF
TGTGCCAGCAGCCAAGATCGAGGAGGAGGCCCACCCGAGCAGTTCTTC
>TRBV4-1|.|.|TRBJ2-5|13
CASSQLQVETQYF
TGCGCCAGCAGCCAACTTCAGGTAGAGACCCAGTACTTC
>TRBV6-6|.|TRBD2|TRBJ2-1|18
CASSPGLAGPWGRNEQFF
TGTGCCAGCAGTCCTGGATTAGCGGGCCCGTGGGGTAGAAATGAGCAGTTCTTC
>TRBV14|.|TRBD1|TRBJ1-3|15
CASSQYGQGGNTIYF
TGTGCCAGCAGCCAATATGGACAGGGCGGAAACACCATATATTTT
>TRBV30|.|.|TRBJ2-7|13
CAWSVRGDYEQYF
TGTGCCTGGAGTGTGAGGGGGGACTACGAGCAGTACTTC
>TRBV5-1|.|.|TRBJ2-7|15
CASSLVQGGFYEQYF
TGCGCCAGCAGCTTGGTACAGGGAGGTTTCTACGAGCAGTACTTC
>TRBV21-1|once|.|TRBJ1-3|15
CASSLGGSAGNTIYF
TGTGCCAGCAGCCTGGGTGGCAGCGCGGGAAACACCATATATTTT
>TRBV19|.|.|TRBJ2-3|14
CASSAGPTGDTQYF
TGTGCCAGTAGTGCCGGACCAACAGGAGATACGCAGTATTTT
>TRBV5-4|once|TRBD1|TRBJ2-2|16
CASSAPGTENTGELFF
TGTGCCAGCAGCGCCCCCGGGACAGAGAACACCGGGGAGCTGTTTTTT
>TRBV19|.|.|TRBJ2-5|13
CASRRTGGETQYF
TGTGCCAGTAGGCGAACTGGCGGAGAGACCCAGTACTTC
>TRBV6-5|.|.|TRBJ1-4|11
CATYRNEKLFF
TGTGCCACCTATAGGAATGAAAAACTGTTTTTT
>TRBV21-1|few|.|TRBJ2-4|15
CAREWGALAKNIQYF
TGTGCCAGAGAGTGGGGAGCACTAGCCAAAAACATTCAGTACTTC
>TRBV15|few|TRBD1|TRBJ1-2|15
CATSAYDRAGDGYTF
TGTGCCACCAGCGCCTACGACAGGGCTGGAGATGGCTACACCTTC
>TRBV11-2|.|.|TRBJ1-3|15
CASSPHSRVGNTIYF
TGTGCCAGCAGCCCTCACAGCCGGGTGGGAAACACCATATATTTT
>TRBV9|.|.|TRBJ1-5|13
CASSVVGNQPQHF
TGTGCCAGCAGCGTAGTCGGGAATCAGCCCCAGCATTTT
>TRBV6-4|few|.|TRBJ2-3|14
CASRTDELTDTQYF
TGTGCCAGCAGAACGGACGAGCTCACAGATACGCAGTATTTT
>TRBV10-2|few|TRBD1|TRBJ1-4|15
CASSAQQGAGEKLFF
TGCGCCAGCAGTGCACAGCAGGGGGCGGGAGAAAAACTGTTTTTT
>TRBV30|.|TRBD1|TRBJ1-2|13
CAFKQGPLSGYTF
TGTGCCTTCAAACAGGGGCCACTTTCGGGCTACACCTTC
>TRBV6-5|.|TRBD2|TRBJ2-1|14
CASNLAGAYNEQFF
TGTGCCAGCAATCTAGCGGGAGCCTACAATGAGCAGTTCTTC
>TRBV3-1/TRBV3-2|.|.|TRBJ1-4|17
CASSSQARGVTNEKLFF
TGTGCCAGCAGCTCACAAGCCAGGGGAGTAACTAATGAAAAACTGTTTTTT
>TRBV6-2/TRBV6-3|.|.|TRBJ1-5|13
CASSYSSNQPQHF
TGTGCCAGCAGTTACTCGAGCAATCAGCCCCAGCATTTT
>TRBV7-8|.|.|TRBJ1-5|13
CASRAGVAQPQHF
TGTGCCAGTAGGGCCGGGGTAGCTCAGCCCCAGCATTTT
>TRBV5-1|.|TRBD2|TRBJ2-5|15
CASRPTSGGAGTQYF
TGCGCCAGCAGACCGACTAGCGGGGGGGCCGGGACCCAGTACTTC
>TRBV7-2|.|.|TRBJ2-2|11
CASSFEVELFF
TGTGCCAGCAGCTTTGAAGTGGAGCTGTTTTTT
>TRBV7-9|.|TRBD1|TRBJ1-5|14
CASSAGQGSQPQHF
TGTGCCAGCAGCGCCGGACAGGGGAGCCAGCCCCAGCATTTT
>TRBV7-9|few|.|TRBJ2-7|15
CASSLAQQGSYEQYF
TGTGCCAGCAGCTTAGCGCAGCAGGGTTCCTACGAGCAGTACTTC
>TRBV18|.|TRBD1|TRBJ1-2|15
CASSSGQGGNYGYTF
TGTGCCAGCTCATCGGGACAGGGGGGTAACTATGGCTACACCTTC
>TRBV3-1/TRBV3-2|once|.|TRBJ1-1|13
CASSRNRNTEAFF
TGTGCCAGCAGCCGAAACAGAAACACTGAAGCTTTCTTT